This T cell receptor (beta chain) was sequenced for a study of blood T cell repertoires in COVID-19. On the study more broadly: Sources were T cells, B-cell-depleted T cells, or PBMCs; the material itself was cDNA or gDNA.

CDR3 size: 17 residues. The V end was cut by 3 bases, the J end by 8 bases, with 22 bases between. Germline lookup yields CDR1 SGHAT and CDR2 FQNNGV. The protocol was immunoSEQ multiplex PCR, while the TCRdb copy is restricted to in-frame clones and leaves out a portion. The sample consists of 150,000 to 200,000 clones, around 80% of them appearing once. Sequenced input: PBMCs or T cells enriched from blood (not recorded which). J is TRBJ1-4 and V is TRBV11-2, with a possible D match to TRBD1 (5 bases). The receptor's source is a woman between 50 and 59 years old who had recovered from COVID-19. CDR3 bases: TGTGCCAGCAGCTTGGGGCTGTCGGCAGCCGTGAGGGAAAAACTGTTTTTT. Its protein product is CASSLGLSAAVREKLFF.